This T cell receptor beta chain derives from a study of blood T cell repertoires in COVID-19. At the level of the study: PBMCs, B-cell-depleted T cells, or T cells provided the cDNA or gDNA that made up the material.

Original methodology: Amplification from reference gene primers served as the basis for estimated nucleated cell counts. Only in-frame clones appear in the TCRdb table, and some are missing; sequencing was by immunoSEQ multiplex PCR. Clone size and the V and J calls come from that table; the DNA yielded D and trimming. The profile shows about 240,000 clones, around 83% of them singletons. After removal of 4 bases from V and 4 bases from J, the junction contained 11 bases not matched to a gene. CDR3 size: 16 residues. Germline V lookup: CDR1 SGHRS, CDR2 YFSETQ. The source is a woman in her fifties or sixties with active or convalescent COVID-19. Specimen: peripheral blood. This chain links TRBV5-1 with TRBJ2-7, with TRBD2 matching 10 bases. The CDR3 region has the DNA TGCGCCAGCAGCCATGGACGGACTAGCGGAGAGTACGAGCAGTACTTC. It specifies CASSHGRTSGEYEQYF.